The next 26 T cell receptor beta chains were all read from a single sample in a study of cytotoxic CD8 clonotypes in ibrutinib-treated CLL. The data were produced by immunoSEQ multiplex PCR, yet TCRdb's version contains in-frame clones alone and is incomplete. The table records tens of thousands of clones, 70% to 80% of them present only once. This specimen consisted of PBMCs, obtained after 12 months of ibrutinib treatment. Receptors originate from a human donor with chronic lymphocytic leukemia.

By share, this clone ranks as medium-sized. This chain joins TRBV5-6 and TRBJ2-7, with a possible D match to TRBD2 (5 bases). CDR3 length equals 11 residues. Germline lookup yields CDR1 SGHDT and CDR2 YYEEEE. V lost 4 bases, J lost 4 bases, and 6 bases lay in between. The CDR3 protein is CASSREYEQYF. CDR3 sequence (DNA): TGTGCCAGCAGCAGGGAGTACGAGCAGTACTTC. Combining the CDR3 with reference TRBV5-6 and TRBJ2-7 gives the whole variable domain DAGVTQSPTHLIKTRGQQVTLRCSPKSGHDTVSWYQQALGQGPQFIFQYYEEEERQRGNFPDRFSGHQFPNYSSELNVNALLLGDSALYLCASSREYEQYFGPGTRLTVT.

V and J are TRBV4-3 and TRBJ2-7; perhaps D is TRBD1 or TRBD2 (6 bases each). The CDR3 has 16 residues. V shed 0 bases and J shed 2 bases, with 14 bases lying between them. Germline CDR1 and CDR2: LGHNA and YSLEER. The CDR3 spells CASSQDMGGVAYEQYF. The CDR3 DNA reads as TGCGCCAGCAGCCAAGATATGGGGGGCGTCGCCTACGAGCAGTACTTC.

J is TRBJ2-3 and V is TRBV7-3; D not certain. V lost 1 base and J lost 3, with 5 bases in between. Germline V gene data show CDR1 as SGHTA and CDR2 as FQGTGA. The CDR3 has 13 residues. In DNA form, the CDR3 reads TGTGCCAGCAGCTTAATGGTAACAGATACGCAGTATTTT. Protein product: CASSLMVTDTQYF. Full variable domain (missing parts from reference TRBV7-3 and TRBJ2-3): GAGVSQTPSNKVTEKGKYVELRCDPISGHTALYWYRQSLGQGPEFLIYFQGTGAADDSGLPNDRFFAVRPEGSVSTLKIQRTERGDSAVYLCASSLMVTDTQYFGPGTRLTVL.

This chain uses TRBV7-2 with TRBJ2-3; a weak D match, TRBD1 (5 bases). V dropped 5 bases and J dropped 5 bases, with 8 bases sitting between them. Germline assignment: CDR1 SGHTA and CDR2 FQGNSA. The CDR3 is 12 residues long. CDR3 DNA: TGTGCCAGCAGCCCGACAGTAGATACGCAGTATTTT. This encodes CASSPTVDTQYF.

The genes are TRBV28 and TRBJ1-3, with D unresolved. The V gene lost 6 bases and the J gene lost 9 bases, with 9 bases spanning the gap. The CDR3 totals 11 residues. CDR1 and CDR2 (germline): MDHEN, SYDVKM. CDR3 sequence reads: CASRTRGTIYF. DNA of the CDR3: TGTGCCAGCAGGACGCGAGGCACCATATATTTT.

This clone was counted a few times. This chain uses TRBV7-8 with TRBJ2-3, with a possible D match to TRBD2 (6 bases). The CDR3 has 17 residues. CDR1 and CDR2 from the germline V gene are SGHVS and FQNEAQ. The V and J ends lost 5 bases and 2 bases respectively, with 20 bases between them. CDR3 in amino acids: CASSPRGWPEHTDTQYF. CDR3 nucleotides: TGTGCCAGCAGCCCCCGGGGGTGGCCGGAGCACACAGATACGCAGTATTTT.

This clone showed up many times. CDR3 protein: CASSPGFAGELFF. For the CDR3, the DNA is TGTGCCAGCAGCCCGGGGTTTGCCGGGGAGCTGTTTTTT. The J gene is TRBJ2-2, the V gene TRBV7-8, with TRBD2 as a possible D gene (5 bases). Germline V gene lookup returns CDR1 SGHVS and CDR2 FQNEAQ. The V end was cut by 5 bases, the J end by 6 bases, with 10 bases between. CDR3 length equals 13 residues.

V usage is TRBV7-8 and J usage is TRBJ2-7; TRBD2 might be the D (6 bases). This CDR3 has 15 residues. V was clipped by 3 bases and J by 0 bases, with 12 bases between them. Germline V gene lookup returns CDR1 SGHVS and CDR2 FQNEAQ. Here the CDR3 reads CASSLAPGGSYEQYF. As DNA, the CDR3 is TGTGCCAGCAGCTTGGCCCCCGGGGGCTCCTACGAGCAGTACTTC.

The chain joins TRBV2 to TRBJ2-3, with D perhaps TRBD2 (6 bases). The CDR3 runs to 14 residues. The germline V gene encodes CDR1 SNHLY and CDR2 FYNNEI. V was shortened by 4 bases and J by 6 bases, with 14 bases between the two germline ends. The CDR3 sequence: CASSAEGPPDTQYF. The CDR3 DNA reads TGTGCCAGCAGTGCGGAGGGCCCCCCCGATACGCAGTATTTT.

This clone was seen once. The J gene is TRBJ2-1, the V gene TRBV27, with D tentatively TRBD1 (5 bases). CDR3 length: 15 residues. The germline V gene encodes CDR1 MNHEY and CDR2 SMNVEV (reference sequence). Trimming pared 5 bases from V and 6 bases from J, leaving 17 bases between. The CDR3 DNA follows: TGTGCCAGCAGTACGGTTGGGGCCAGCCTCAATGAGCAGTTCTTC. This gives the protein CASSTVGASLNEQFF.

The CDR3 reads CAISESRDGEQFF. CDR3 in DNA: TGTGCCATCAGTGAGTCTAGGGACGGTGAGCAGTTCTTC. The genes are TRBV10-3 and TRBJ2-1, with D possibly called TRBD1 or TRBD2 (5 bases each). This CDR3 contains 13 residues. CDR1 is ENHRY and CDR2 is SYGVKD in the germline V gene. Deletions cut 0 bases from V and 9 bases from J, with 9 bases between.

The gene calls are TRBV15 and TRBJ2-3; TRBD2 matches 8 bases. In germline, CDR1 is LNHNV, CDR2 YYDKDF (reference sequence). There are 16 residues in the CDR3. The V gene end was trimmed by 5 bases and the J gene end by 4 bases; junction bases not matched to a gene: 11. This chain's CDR3 is CATSGAGGAGPDTQYF. The CDR3 nucleotides read TGTGCCACCAGCGGGGCCGGGGGGGCTGGCCCAGATACGCAGTATTTT.

This sequence joins TRBV7-2 and TRBJ2-1; D may be TRBD2 (6 bases). This CDR3 spans 13 amino acids. From germline, CDR1 is SGHTA and CDR2 FQGNSA. V lost 6 bases, J lost 7 bases, and 13 bases lay in between. The CDR3 DNA reads as TGTGCCAGCAGGATTGGCGGGAATAATGAGCAGTTCTTC. This translates into CASRIGGNNEQFF. Full variable domain (rest looked up from reference TRBV7-2 and TRBJ2-1): GAGVSQSPSNKVTEKGKDVELRCDPISGHTALYWYRQSLGQGLEFLIYFQGNSAPDKSGLPSDRFSAERTGGSVSTLTIQRTQQEDSAVYLCASRIGGNNEQFFGPGTRLTVL.

The V and J genes are TRBV4-3 and TRBJ2-7; D gene ambiguous. CDR1 and CDR2 (germline): LGHNA, YSLEER. Deletions cut 1 base from V and 2 bases from J, with 6 bases between. This CDR3 contains 13 residues. CDR3 amino acids: CASSQGVAYEQYF. The CDR3, as DNA: TGCGCCAGCAGCCAAGGAGTGGCCTACGAGCAGTACTTC.

In its sample, this clone was seen once. V and J are TRBV7-9 and TRBJ1-5; D is perhaps TRBD1 (5 bases). This CDR3 is built from 13 residues. Per the germline V gene, CDR1 is SEHNR and CDR2 is FQNEAQ (reference sequence). V lost 1 base and J 6 bases, leaving 7 bases between the germline ends. CDR3 sequence reads: CASSLGGPQPQHF. The CDR3 DNA reads TGTGCCAGCAGCTTAGGGGGACCTCAGCCCCAGCATTTT.

The chain links TRBV11-2 to TRBJ2-1; 8 bases match TRBD1. The CDR3 is 15 amino acids. The germline gives CDR1 SGHAT, CDR2 FQNNGV. The trim removed 1 base at V and 7 bases at J, leaving 6 bases unmatched. The CDR3 bases are TGTGCCAGCAGCTTAGGGAACAGACAGGGGAATGAGCAGTTCTTC. It is translated as CASSLGNRQGNEQFF.

This rearrangement joins TRBV7-3 to TRBJ2-3; D may match TRBD1 or TRBD2 (5 bases each). V lost 4 bases, J lost 3 bases, and 11 bases lay in between. Germline values: CDR1 SGHTA, CDR2 FQGTGA. The CDR3 extends over 14 amino acids. The CDR3 loop is CASSSGPETDTQYF. DNA for the CDR3: TGTGCCAGCAGCTCGGGACCAGAAACAGATACGCAGTATTTT.

The genes are TRBV7-6 and TRBJ2-3; TRBD2 is a possible D gene (5 bases). V lost 0 bases, J lost 5 bases, and 12 bases lay in between. Germline CDR1 reads SGHVS; CDR2 reads FNYEAQ. The CDR3 contains 15 residues. The CDR3 sequence: CASSLASRTGDTQYF. CDR3 nucleotides: TGTGCCAGCAGCTTAGCCTCCCGGACTGGAGATACGCAGTATTTT.

The rearrangement joins TRBV11-2 to TRBJ1-4; D is possibly TRBD1 (5 bases). Trimming pared 7 bases from V and 3 bases from J, leaving 15 bases between. The germline CDR1 and CDR2 sequences are SGHAT and FQNNGV. CDR3 length equals 15 residues. CDR3 sequence: CASTPGWEANEKLFF. The CDR3, as DNA: TGTGCCAGCACCCCAGGGTGGGAGGCTAATGAAAAACTGTTTTTT. Based on the CDR3 plus reference TRBV11-2 and TRBJ1-4, the full variable domain is EAGVAQSPRYKIIEKRQSVAFWCNPISGHATLYWYQQILGQGPKLLIQFQNNGVVDDSQLPKDRFSAERLKGVDSTLKIQPAKLEDSAVYLCASTPGWEANEKLFFGSGTQLSVL.

This chain uses TRBV7-2 with TRBJ2-3; 10 bases fit TRBD2. Germline V gene data show CDR1 as SGHTA and CDR2 as FQGNSA. The V and J ends lost 7 bases and 4 bases, in that order; junction bases with no gene match: 14. The CDR3 length is 17 residues. CDR3 nucleotide sequence: TGTGCCAGCACTTTAGGGTCTAGCGGGGGTGAGGCAGATACGCAGTATTTT. It is translated as CASTLGSSGGEADTQYF. Together with reference TRBV7-2 and TRBJ2-3, the CDR3 gives the full variable domain: GAGVSQSPSNKVTEKGKDVELRCDPISGHTALYWYRQSLGQGLEFLIYFQGNSAPDKSGLPSDRFSAERTGGSVSTLTIQRTQQEDSAVYLCASTLGSSGGEADTQYFGPGTRLTVL.

The chain combines TRBV11-2 with TRBJ2-1; no reliable D call. Trimming removed 3 bases at V and 4 bases at J, with 7 bases between. Germline V lookup: CDR1 SGHAT, CDR2 FQNNGV. The CDR3 length is 13 residues. CDR3 protein: CASSLVGYNEQFF. The CDR3 bases are TGTGCCAGCAGCTTGGTGGGGTACAATGAGCAGTTCTTC.

The rearrangement joins TRBV5-5 to TRBJ1-1; no firm D call. CDR1 is SGHKS, CDR2 YYEKEE, per germline (reference sequence). The V end was cut by 0 bases, the J end by 2 bases, with 5 bases between. The CDR3 is 13 amino acids. The CDR3 nucleotides read TGTGCCAGCAGCTTGGCAGCAAACACTGAAGCTTTCTTT. Protein: CASSLAANTEAFF. The full variable domain, completed using reference TRBV5-5 and TRBJ1-1, is DAGVTQSPTHLIKTRGQQVTLRCSPISGHKSVSWYQQVLGQGPQFIFQYYEKEERGRGNFPDRFSARQFPNYSSELNVNALLLGDSALYLCASSLAANTEAFFGQGTRLTVV.

The chain is built from TRBV7-2 and TRBJ2-1; 8 bases are shared with TRBD1. Trimming removed 5 bases from V and 3 bases from J; junction bases left unmatched: 6. The CDR3 is 15 residues long. Germline CDR1 and CDR2: SGHTA and FQGNSA. The CDR3 loop reads CASSPGTGRYNEQFF. CDR3 sequence (DNA): TGTGCCAGCAGCCCCGGGACAGGACGCTACAATGAGCAGTTCTTC.

The CDR3 loop is CASDLQGNAGNQPQHF. The DNA for the CDR3 is TGTGCCAGCGACCTCCAGGGGAACGCTGGCAATCAGCCCCAGCATTTT. This sequence joins TRBV2 and TRBJ1-5; possible D gene TRBD1, 6 bases. Germline lookup yields CDR1 SNHLY and CDR2 FYNNEI. The CDR3 has 16 residues. Trimming cost V 8 bases and J 2 bases, with 19 bases left between them.

In DNA, the CDR3 is TGTGCCAGCAGTCCCGGGACAGGGACCTACAATGAGCAGTTCTTC. Its protein is CASSPGTGTYNEQFF. The chain links TRBV27 to TRBJ2-1; 9 bases are shared with TRBD1. Germline V gene sequence: CDR1 MNHEY, CDR2 SMNVEV (reference sequence). The V and J ends lost 5 bases and 2 bases, in that order; junction bases with no gene match: 4. This CDR3 has 15 residues.

The V and J genes are TRBV28 and TRBJ1-2, with TRBD1 as a possible D gene (5 bases). This CDR3 has 13 residues. V lost 3 bases and J lost 5, with 10 bases in between. The germline gives CDR1 MDHEN, CDR2 SYDVKM. This chain's CDR3 is CASSLGRGYGYTF. CDR3 DNA: TGTGCCAGCAGTTTGGGGCGGGGTTATGGCTACACCTTC.